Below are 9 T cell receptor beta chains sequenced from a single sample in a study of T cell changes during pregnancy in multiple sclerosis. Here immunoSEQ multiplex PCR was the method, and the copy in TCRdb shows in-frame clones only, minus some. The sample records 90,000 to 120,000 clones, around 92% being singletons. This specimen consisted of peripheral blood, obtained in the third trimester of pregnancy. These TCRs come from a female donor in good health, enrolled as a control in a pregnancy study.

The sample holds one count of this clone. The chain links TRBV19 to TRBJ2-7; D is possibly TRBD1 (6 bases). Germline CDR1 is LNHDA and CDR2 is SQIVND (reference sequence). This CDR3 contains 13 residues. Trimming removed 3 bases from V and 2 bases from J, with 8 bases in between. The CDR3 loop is CASSIRTAYEQYF. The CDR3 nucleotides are TGTGCCAGTAGTATCAGGACAGCCTACGAGCAGTACTTC. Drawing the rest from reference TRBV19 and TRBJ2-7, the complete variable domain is DGGITQSPKYLFRKEGQNVTLSCEQNLNHDAMYWYRQDPGQGLRLIYYSQIVNDFQKGDIAEGYSVSREKKESFPLTVTSAQKNPTAFYLCASSIRTAYEQYFGPGTRLTVT.

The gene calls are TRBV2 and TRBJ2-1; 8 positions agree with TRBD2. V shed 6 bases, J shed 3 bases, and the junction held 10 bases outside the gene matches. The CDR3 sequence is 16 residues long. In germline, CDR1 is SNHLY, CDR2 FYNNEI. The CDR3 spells CASRRGVRGGYNEQFF. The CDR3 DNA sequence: TGTGCCAGCAGGAGGGGGGTTCGGGGGGGCTACAATGAGCAGTTCTTC.

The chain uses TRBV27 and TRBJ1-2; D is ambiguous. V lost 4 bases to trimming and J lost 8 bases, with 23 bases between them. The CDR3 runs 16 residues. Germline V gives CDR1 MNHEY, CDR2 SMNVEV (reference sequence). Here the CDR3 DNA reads TGTGCCAGCAGTTACGTCGTAGGGTCGGGGAGATGGGGCTACACCTTC. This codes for CASSYVVGSGRWGYTF.

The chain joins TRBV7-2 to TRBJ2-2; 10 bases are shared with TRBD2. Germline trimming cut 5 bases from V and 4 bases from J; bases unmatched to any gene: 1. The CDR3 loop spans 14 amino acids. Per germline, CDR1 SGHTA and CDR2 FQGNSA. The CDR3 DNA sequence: TGTGCCAGCAGCAGCGGGGGGGCCACCGGGGAGCTGTTTTTT. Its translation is CASSSGGATGELFF.

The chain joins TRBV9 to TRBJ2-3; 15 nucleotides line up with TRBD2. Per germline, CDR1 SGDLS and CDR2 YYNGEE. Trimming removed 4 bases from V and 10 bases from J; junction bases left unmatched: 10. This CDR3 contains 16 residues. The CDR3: CASSPGTSGGYGSQYF. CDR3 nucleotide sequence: TGTGCCAGCAGCCCAGGGACTAGCGGGGGGTACGGGTCGCAGTATTTT.

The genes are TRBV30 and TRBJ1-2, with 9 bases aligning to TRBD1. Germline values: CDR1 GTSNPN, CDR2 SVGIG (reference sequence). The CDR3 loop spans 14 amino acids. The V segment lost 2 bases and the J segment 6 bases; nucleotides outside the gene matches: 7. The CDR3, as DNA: TGTGCCTGGAGTTCCGGGACAGGGATGAATGGCTACACCTTC. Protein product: CAWSSGTGMNGYTF.

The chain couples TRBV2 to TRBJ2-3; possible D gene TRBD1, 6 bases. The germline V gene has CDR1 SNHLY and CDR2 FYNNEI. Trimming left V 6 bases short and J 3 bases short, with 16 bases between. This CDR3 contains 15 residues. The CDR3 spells CASRIRQATTDTQYF. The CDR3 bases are TGTGCCAGCAGGATTCGACAGGCAACTACAGATACGCAGTATTTT.

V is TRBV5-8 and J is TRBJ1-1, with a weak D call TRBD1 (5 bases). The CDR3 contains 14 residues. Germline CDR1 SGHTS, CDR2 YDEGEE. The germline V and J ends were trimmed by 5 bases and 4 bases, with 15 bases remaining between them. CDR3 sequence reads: CASRHGGVRTEAFF. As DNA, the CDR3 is TGTGCCAGCAGACACGGGGGAGTTCGCACTGAAGCTTTCTTT. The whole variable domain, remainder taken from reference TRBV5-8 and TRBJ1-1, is EAGVTQSPTHLIKTRGQQATLRCSPISGHTSVYWYQQALGLGLQFLLWYDEGEERNRGNFPPRFSGRQFPNYSSELNVNALELEDSALYLCASRHGGVRTEAFFGQGTRLTVV.

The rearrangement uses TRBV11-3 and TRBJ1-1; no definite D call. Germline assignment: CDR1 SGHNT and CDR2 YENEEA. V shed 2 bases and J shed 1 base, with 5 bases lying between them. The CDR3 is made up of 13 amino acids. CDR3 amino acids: CASSLNQNTEAFF. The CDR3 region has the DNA TGTGCCAGCAGCTTAAATCAGAACACTGAAGCTTTCTTT.